The sequence of this T cell receptor (beta chain) was determined in a study of response to subunit inactivated influenza vaccine. Germline CDR1 reads SNHLY; CDR2 reads FYNNEI. The CDR3 runs 18 residues. The V end was cut by 2 bases, the J end by 3 bases, with 22 bases between. TCRdb ran MiXCR on the RT-PCR reads and lists one entry per CDR3 protein. The sample includes 650,000 to 800,000 distinct CDR3 sequences, about 15% of them seen just once. This clonotype was detected a few times. Its target is not known. Regarding the study as a whole: Authors suggested few new T cells are recruited by each seasonal influenza vaccination.

The gene calls are TRBV2 and TRBJ2-5, with D perhaps matching TRBD1 (6 bases). The sequences come from PBMCs from blood, collected 14 days before vaccination. The receptor's source is a man aged 45-65 years who received an inactivated influenza vaccine. In DNA, the CDR3 is TGTGCCAGCAGTGAATTGGGGTTTACAGGGAGAGAAGAAGAGACCCAGTACTTC. It encodes CASSELGFTGREEETQYF.